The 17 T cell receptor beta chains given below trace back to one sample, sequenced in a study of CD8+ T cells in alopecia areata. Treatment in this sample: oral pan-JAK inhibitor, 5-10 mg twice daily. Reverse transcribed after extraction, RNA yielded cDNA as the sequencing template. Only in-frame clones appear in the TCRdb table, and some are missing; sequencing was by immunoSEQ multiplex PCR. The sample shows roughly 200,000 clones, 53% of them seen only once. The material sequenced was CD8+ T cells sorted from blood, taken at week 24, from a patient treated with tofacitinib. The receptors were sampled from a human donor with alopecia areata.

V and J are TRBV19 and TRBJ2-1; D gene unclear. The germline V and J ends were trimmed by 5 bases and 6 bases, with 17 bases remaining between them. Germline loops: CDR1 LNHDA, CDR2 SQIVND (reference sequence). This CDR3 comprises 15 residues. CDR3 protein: CASSAPSSEVNEQFF. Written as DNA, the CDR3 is TGTGCCAGTAGTGCCCCGTCATCCGAGGTCAATGAGCAGTTCTTC.

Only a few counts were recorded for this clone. CDR3 DNA: TGCAGCGTTGAAGATCGGAGTCGGGACCCCCTTTTGGACACTGAAGCTTTCTTT. Amino acid sequence: CSVEDRSRDPLLDTEAFF. This chain connects TRBV29-1 to TRBJ1-1; the D gene is possibly TRBD1 (5 bases). The V end was cut by 0 bases, the J end by 3 bases, with 23 bases between. Germline assignment: CDR1 SQVTM and CDR2 ANQGSEA. The CDR3 has 18 amino acids.

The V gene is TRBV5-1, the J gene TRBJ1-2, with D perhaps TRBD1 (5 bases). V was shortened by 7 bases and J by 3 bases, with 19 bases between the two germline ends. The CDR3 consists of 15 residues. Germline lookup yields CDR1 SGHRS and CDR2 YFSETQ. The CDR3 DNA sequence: TGCGCCAGCGGACCCGACCAACAGGAGTACTATGGCTACACCTTC. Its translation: CASGPDQQEYYGYTF.

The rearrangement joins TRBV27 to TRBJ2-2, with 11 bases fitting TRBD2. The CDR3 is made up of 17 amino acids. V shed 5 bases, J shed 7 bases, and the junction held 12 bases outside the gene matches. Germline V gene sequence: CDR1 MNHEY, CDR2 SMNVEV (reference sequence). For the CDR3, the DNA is TGTGCCAGCAGTCCCTCTAGCGGGGGGCCAATGGGCGGGGAGCTGTTTTTT. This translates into CASSPSSGGPMGGELFF.

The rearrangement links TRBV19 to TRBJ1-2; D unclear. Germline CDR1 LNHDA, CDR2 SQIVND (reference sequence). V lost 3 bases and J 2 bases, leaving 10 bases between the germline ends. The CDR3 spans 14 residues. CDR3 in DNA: TGTGCCAGTAGTATGGTTACAGCGAACTATGGCTACACCTTC. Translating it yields CASSMVTANYGYTF.

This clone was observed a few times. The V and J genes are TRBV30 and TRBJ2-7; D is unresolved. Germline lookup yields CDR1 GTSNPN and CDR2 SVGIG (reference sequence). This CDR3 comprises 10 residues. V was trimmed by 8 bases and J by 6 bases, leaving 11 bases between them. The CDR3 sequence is CAAKYGEQYF. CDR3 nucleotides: TGTGCCGCCAAATACGGCGAGCAGTACTTC.

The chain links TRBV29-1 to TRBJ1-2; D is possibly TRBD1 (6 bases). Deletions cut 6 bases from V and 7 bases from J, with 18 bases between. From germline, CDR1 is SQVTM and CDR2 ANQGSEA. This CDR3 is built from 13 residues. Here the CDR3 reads CSVLPGGQGGYTF. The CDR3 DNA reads TGCAGCGTCCTTCCCGGGGGGCAGGGTGGCTACACCTTC.

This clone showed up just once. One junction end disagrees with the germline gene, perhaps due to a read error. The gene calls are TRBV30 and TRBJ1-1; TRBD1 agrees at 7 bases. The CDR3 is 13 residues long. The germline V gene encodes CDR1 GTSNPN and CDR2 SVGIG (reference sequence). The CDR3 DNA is TGTGCCTGGGCGCCGGGACAGACCACTGAGGCTTTCTTT. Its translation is CAWAPGQTTEAFF.

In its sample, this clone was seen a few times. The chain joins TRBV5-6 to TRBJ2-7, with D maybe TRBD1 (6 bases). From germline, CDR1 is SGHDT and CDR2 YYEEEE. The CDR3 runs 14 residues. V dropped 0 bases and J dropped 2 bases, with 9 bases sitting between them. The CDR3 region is CASSLGWDTYEQYF. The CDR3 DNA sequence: TGTGCCAGCAGCTTGGGATGGGACACCTACGAGCAGTACTTC.

The CDR3 region has the DNA TGTGCCAGCAGCTTAGGGCGGGAGACCCAGTACTTC. Protein sequence: CASSLGRETQYF. V and J are TRBV7-9 and TRBJ2-5; D is unresolved. Germline V gives CDR1 SEHNR, CDR2 FQNEAQ (reference sequence). The length of the CDR3 is 12 residues. V was shortened by 1 base and J by 5 bases, with 5 bases between the two germline ends.

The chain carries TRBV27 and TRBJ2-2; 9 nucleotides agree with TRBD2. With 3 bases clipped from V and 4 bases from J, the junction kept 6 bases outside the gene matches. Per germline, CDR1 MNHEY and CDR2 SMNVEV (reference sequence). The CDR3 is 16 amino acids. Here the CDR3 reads CASSFDSGGLTGELFF. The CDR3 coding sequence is TGTGCCAGCAGTTTTGATAGCGGGGGACTCACCGGGGAGCTGTTTTTT.

DNA for the CDR3: TGTGCCTGTTACCAGGGGGCTAACTATGGCTACACCTTC. Protein: CACYQGANYGYTF. The chain is built from TRBV30 and TRBJ1-2, with 7 bases identical to TRBD1. Germline CDR1 and CDR2: GTSNPN and SVGIG (reference sequence). J was trimmed by 0 bases and V by 6 bases; bases with no gene match: 4. The CDR3 sequence is 13 residues long.

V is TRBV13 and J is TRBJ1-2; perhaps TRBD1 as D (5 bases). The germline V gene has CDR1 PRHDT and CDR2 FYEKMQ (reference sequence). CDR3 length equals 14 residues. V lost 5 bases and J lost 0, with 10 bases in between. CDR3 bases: TGTGCCAGCAGCCTCAGGGTTTCTAACTATGGCTACACCTTC. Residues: CASSLRVSNYGYTF.

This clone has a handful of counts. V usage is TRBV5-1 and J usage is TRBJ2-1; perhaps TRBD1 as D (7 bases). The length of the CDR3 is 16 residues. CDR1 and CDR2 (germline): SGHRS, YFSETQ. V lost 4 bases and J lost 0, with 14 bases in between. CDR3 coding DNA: TGCGCCAGCAGCGGGGGGACAGATAGCTCCTACAATGAGCAGTTCTTC. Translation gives CASSGGTDSSYNEQFF.

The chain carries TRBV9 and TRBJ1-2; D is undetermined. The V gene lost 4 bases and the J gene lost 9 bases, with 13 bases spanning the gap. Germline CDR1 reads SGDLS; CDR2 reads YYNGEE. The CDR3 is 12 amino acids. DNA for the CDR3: TGTGCCAGCAGCCCCAACGACATGAGCTACACCTTC. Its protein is CASSPNDMSYTF.

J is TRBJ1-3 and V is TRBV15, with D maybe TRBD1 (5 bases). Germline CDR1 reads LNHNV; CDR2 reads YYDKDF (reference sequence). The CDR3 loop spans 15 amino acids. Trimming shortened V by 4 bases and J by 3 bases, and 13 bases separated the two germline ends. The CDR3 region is CATSTRPGLGNTIYF. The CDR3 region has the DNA TGTGCCACCAGCACAAGGCCGGGACTTGGAAACACCATATATTTT.

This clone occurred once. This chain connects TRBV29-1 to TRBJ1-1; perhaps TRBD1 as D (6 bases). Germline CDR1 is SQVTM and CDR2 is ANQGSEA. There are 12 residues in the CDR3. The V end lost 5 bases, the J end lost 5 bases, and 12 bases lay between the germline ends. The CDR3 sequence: CSVQGYETEAFF. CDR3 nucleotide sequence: TGCAGCGTTCAGGGGTATGAGACTGAAGCTTTCTTT.